Listed below are T cell receptor beta chains from one sample, sequenced in a study of control samples from healthy donors and cancer patients. Repertoires were generated with immunoSEQ multiplex PCR, while TCRdb's copy carries only in-frame clones and drops some. The data contain around 77,000 clones, almost 95% of them singletons. What was sequenced was blood. These receptors were obtained from a woman aged 55-69 years in good health. CDR3s include the opening cysteine and the closing phenylalanine or tryptophan. D genes are given only for firm matches. Rows may omit the clone size; those that give it use once, few, many or a size class.

clone_size,d_call,cdr3_length,v_call,j_call,cdr3_nt,cdr3_aa
.,.,14,TRBV7-2,TRBJ1-1,TGTGCCAGCAGCTTAGGGGGAGGGAATACTGAAGCTTTCTTT,CASSLGGGNTEAFF
.,.,15,TRBV6-5,TRBJ1-1,TGTGCCAGCAGTTACTCGGAGGGTGGGGGCACTGAAGCTTTCTTT,CASSYSEGGGTEAFF
.,TRBD1,14,TRBV2,TRBJ1-4,TGTGCCAGCAGTGGACAGGGGAGCCACGAAAAACTGTTTTTT,CASSGQGSHEKLFF
.,.,13,TRBV27,TRBJ1-2,TGTGCCAGCAGTTTCAACAGTAACTATGGCTACACCTTC,CASSFNSNYGYTF
.,.,13,TRBV7-2,TRBJ1-5,TGTGCCAGCAGCCCCGTAGGGAATCAGCCCCAGCATTTT,CASSPVGNQPQHF
.,.,16,TRBV30,TRBJ2-2,TGTGCCTGGAGTGTACGTTGGGGCAGGAACACCGGGGAGCTGTTTTTT,CAWSVRWGRNTGELFF
.,.,13,TRBV18,TRBJ2-3,TGTGCCAGCTCACCAATCCGGGCAGATACGCAGTATTTT,CASSPIRADTQYF
.,TRBD1,17,TRBV18,TRBJ2-6,TGTGCCAGCTCACAAGGGACAGGGAGCTCTGGGGCCAACGTCCTGACTTTC,CASSQGTGSSGANVLTF
.,TRBD2,11,TRBV28,TRBJ2-1,TGTGCCAGCAGTTTGGGGAGGGATATGTTCTTC,CASSLGRDMFF
few,.,13,TRBV6-5,TRBJ1-2,TGTGCCATAAGGTCCGGGACTAACTATGGCTACACCTTC,CAIRSGTNYGYTF
.,.,13,TRBV28,TRBJ2-2,TGTGCCAGCAAGATGGAGAACACCGGGGAGCTGTTTTTT,CASKMENTGELFF
.,TRBD1,13,TRBV9,TRBJ2-7,TGTGCCAGCAGCGTTACAGGGGGCCGCGAGCAGTACTTC,CASSVTGGREQYF
.,.,14,TRBV5-1,TRBJ2-7,TGCGCCAGCAGCGCTGAGGGACGTCTCTACGAGCAGTACTTC,CASSAEGRLYEQYF
.,TRBD2,17,TRBV5-1,TRBJ2-2,TGCGCCAGCAGCTTAGGGACTAGCGGGCGGAACACCGGGGAGCTGTTTTTT,CASSLGTSGRNTGELFF
once,.,12,TRBV7-8,TRBJ1-2,TGTGCCAGCAGCTTAGTTGGGGGAGGCTACACCTTC,CASSLVGGGYTF
once,TRBD2,13,TRBV19,TRBJ2-3,TGTGCCACTAGCGGGAGCAGCACAGATACGCAGTATTTT,CATSGSSTDTQYF
.,.,14,TRBV19,TRBJ1-1,TGTGCCAGTAGGGACAATTCGGGAGCCCCTGAAGCTTTCTTT,CASRDNSGAPEAFF
.,.,12,TRBV5-1,TRBJ1-2,TGCGCCAGCAAGGAGACGAACTATGGCTACACCTTC,CASKETNYGYTF
.,.,16,TRBV28,TRBJ2-4,TGTGCCAGCAGTTTATCGGGGACGATAGCCAAAAACATTCAGTACTTC,CASSLSGTIAKNIQYF
.,.,17,TRBV1,TRBJ1-5,TGCACCAGCAGCCACGAAAACGGACGCCGGAGCAATCAGCCCCAGCATTTT,CTSSHENGRRSNQPQHF
.,.,17,TRBV9,TRBJ2-6,TGTGCCAGCAGCGTAGGGGGTCCAGGGTCTGGGGCCAACGTCCTGACTTTC,CASSVGGPGSGANVLTF
.,.,16,TRBV5-1,TRBJ2-2,TGCGCCAGCAGCTCCACGACAGGACCGAACACCGGGGAGCTGTTTTTT,CASSSTTGPNTGELFF
.,TRBD2,16,TRBV3-1/TRBV3-2,TRBJ2-7,TGTGCCAGCAGCCAAGATCTTAGCGGGAGTTTTAACGAGCAGTACTTC,CASSQDLSGSFNEQYF
.,TRBD1,16,TRBV4-1,TRBJ2-7,TGCGCCAGCAGCCAAGCTCCGGGACAGGGGGGCTACGAGCAGTACTTC,CASSQAPGQGGYEQYF
.,TRBD1,13,TRBV11-2,TRBJ1-2,TGTGCCAGCAGCGGGGACAGTCTCTATGGCTACACCTTC,CASSGDSLYGYTF
.,.,17,TRBV7-8,TRBJ1-6,TGTGCCAGCAGCCTAGACCCCAACGGAGCCTATAATTCACCCCTCCACTTT,CASSLDPNGAYNSPLHF
.,TRBD1,13,TRBV18,TRBJ1-4,TGTGCCAGCTCGCAGGGGGAAAATGAAAAACTGTTTTTT,CASSQGENEKLFF
.,.,14,TRBV9,TRBJ1-4,TGTGCCAGCAGCGCGGAGGGGAGAAATGAAAAACTGTTTTTT,CASSAEGRNEKLFF
.,.,14,TRBV28,TRBJ2-2,TGTGCCAGCATGACCGGGACCAACACCGGGGAGCTGTTTTTT,CASMTGTNTGELFF
.,TRBD1,15,TRBV6-5,TRBJ2-3,TGTGCCAGCAAACCCCAGGGGGCGAGCACAGATACGCAGTATTTT,CASKPQGASTDTQYF
once,.,15,TRBV12-1,TRBJ2-1,TGTGCCAGCAAGACCCCCCCCGGGACTTTTGATGAGCAGTTCTTC,CASKTPPGTFDEQFF
.,TRBD2,15,TRBV6-2/TRBV6-3,TRBJ2-7,TGTGCCAGCAGTTACTCGAGTAGCGGGAGTTACGAGCAGTACTTC,CASSYSSSGSYEQYF
once,.,14,TRBV18,TRBJ1-1,TGTGCCACTTCAGCGGGCCAGGCGAACACTGAAGCTTTCTTT,CATSAGQANTEAFF
.,.,16,TRBV7-2,TRBJ1-3,TGTGCCAGCAGCTTAGCGATGAGGGGCTCTGGAAACACCATATATTTT,CASSLAMRGSGNTIYF
.,TRBD2,16,TRBV28,TRBJ2-1,TGTGCCAGCAGTTTCCGTACTAGCGGGAGGGATAATGAGCAGTTCTTC,CASSFRTSGRDNEQFF
.,TRBD1,14,TRBV6-6,TRBJ1-2,TGTGCCAGCAGTACAGGGGGATCGGACTATGGCTACACCTTC,CASSTGGSDYGYTF
.,.,14,TRBV7-3,TRBJ2-2,TGTGCCAGCAGCTCTCTAGAGAACACCGGGGAGCTGTTTTTT,CASSSLENTGELFF
.,.,12,TRBV30,TRBJ2-2,TGTGCCTGGACCCAGAACACCGGGGAGCTGTTTTTT,CAWTQNTGELFF
.,.,14,TRBV19,TRBJ2-1,TGTGCCAGTAGTATATTGTCGCAGGTCAATGAGCAGTTCTTC,CASSILSQVNEQFF